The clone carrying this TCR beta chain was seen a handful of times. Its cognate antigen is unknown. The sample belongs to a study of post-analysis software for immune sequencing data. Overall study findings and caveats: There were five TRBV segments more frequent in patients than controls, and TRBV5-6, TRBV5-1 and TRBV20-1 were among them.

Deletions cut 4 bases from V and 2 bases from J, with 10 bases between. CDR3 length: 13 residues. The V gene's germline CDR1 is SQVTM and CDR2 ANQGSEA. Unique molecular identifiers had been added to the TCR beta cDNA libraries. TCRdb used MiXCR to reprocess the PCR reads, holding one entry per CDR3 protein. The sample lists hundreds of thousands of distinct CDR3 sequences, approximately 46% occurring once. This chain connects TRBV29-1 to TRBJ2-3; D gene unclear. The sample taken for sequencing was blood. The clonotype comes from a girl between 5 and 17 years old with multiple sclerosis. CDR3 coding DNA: TGCAGCGTTGGGACGAAACTCACAGATACGCAGTATTTT. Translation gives CSVGTKLTDTQYF.